This T cell receptor (beta chain) is drawn from a study of technical replicates of blood from a few donors. This clone showed up just once. Sequenced by immunoSEQ multiplex PCR; TCRdb stores in-frame clones only, minus some. The data show more than 45,000 clones, with approximately 95% seen just once and 3% held by the top ten. Losses at the gene ends were 4 bases for V and 6 bases for J; bases not matched to a gene: 9. Per germline, CDR1 SGDLS and CDR2 YYNGEE. This CDR3 spans 15 amino acids. This receptor was obtained from a human donor in good health. Some clones in this sample may be carry-over from other donors' samples. This chain joins TRBV9 and TRBJ1-4; 7 bases map to TRBD1. What was sequenced was PBMCs. The CDR3 DNA reads TGTGCCAGCAGCCCCAGGGGGGTCACCGATGAAAAACTGTTTTTT. It is translated as CASSPRGVTDEKLFF.